The 9 T cell receptor beta chains in this list originate from one sample, sequenced in a study of CD8 T cells in ankylosing spondylitis. MiXCR, run by TCRdb on the 5' RACE reads, gives a single entry per CDR3 protein. The sample has approximately 100,000 distinct CDR3 sequences; approximately 25% are singletons. Material for sequencing was synovial fluid, either unsorted or a sorted T cell fraction (not recorded which). The receptors derive from a male donor with ankylosing spondylitis.

This clonotype was counted once. The V and J genes are TRBV2 and TRBJ1-2, with D unclear. The V end lost 7 bases, the J end lost 3 bases, and 12 bases lay between the germline ends. Germline CDR1 reads SNHLY; CDR2 reads FYNNEI. The CDR3 contains 13 residues. CDR3 DNA: TGTGCCAGCATCCCCGTCCGCGACTATGGCTACACCTTC. Translation: CASIPVRDYGYTF. Complete variable domain (other parts from reference TRBV2 and TRBJ1-2): EPEVTQTPSHQVTQMGQEVILRCVPISNHLYFYWYRQILGQKVEFLVSFYNNEISEKSEIFDDQFSVERPDGSNFTLKIRSTKLEDSAMYFCASIPVRDYGYTFGSGTRLTVV.

This clonotype was observed a handful of times. The chain recombines TRBV7-9 with TRBJ1-5; no reliable D call. This CDR3 has 12 amino acids. Deletions cut 4 bases from V and 7 bases from J, with 8 bases between. The germline V gene encodes CDR1 SEHNR and CDR2 FQNEAQ (reference sequence). CDR3 protein: CASSSLGQPQHF. The CDR3, as DNA: TGTGCCAGCAGCTCTTTAGGACAGCCCCAGCATTTT.

This sequence joins TRBV25-1 and TRBJ1-6; D might be TRBD1 (5 bases). The V gene's germline CDR1 is MGHDK and CDR2 SYGVNS. Trimming took 3 bases from V and 6 from J, leaving 12 bases between them. The CDR3 loop spans 15 amino acids. The CDR3 DNA reads as TGTGCCAGCAGTGAGGACAAGGGTCTTAATTCACCCCTCCACTTT. Its translation: CASSEDKGLNSPLHF.

The V gene is TRBV5-6, the J gene TRBJ1-5; TRBD1 might be the D (6 bases). V lost 2 bases and J lost 4, with 7 bases in between. Germline CDR1 is SGHDT and CDR2 is YYEEEE. This CDR3 is built from 13 residues. CDR3 coding DNA: TGTGCCAGCAGCTTCGACAGGAATCAGCCCCAGCATTTT. Translating it yields CASSFDRNQPQHF.

J is TRBJ1-6 and V is TRBV30, with unresolved D. This CDR3 has 13 amino acids. The germline V and J ends were trimmed by 0 bases and 14 bases, with 14 bases remaining between them. Germline V gene data show CDR1 as GTSNPN and CDR2 as SVGIG (reference sequence). CDR3 bases: TGTGCCTGGAGTGTACATATACGGCCTACCCTCCACTTT. This encodes CAWSVHIRPTLHF.

This clonotype was observed a few times. The rearrangement joins TRBV6-1 to TRBJ2-5; 7 bases match TRBD1. The germline CDR1 and CDR2 sequences are MNHNS and SASEGT. V lost 0 bases, J lost 4 bases, and 17 bases stayed unmatched. The CDR3 is made up of 19 amino acids. CDR3: CASSEALISGTVDRETQYF. The CDR3 DNA sequence: TGTGCCAGCAGTGAAGCGCTTATCTCCGGGACAGTGGACCGAGAGACCCAGTACTTC.

This clonotype was found a few times. The CDR3 region has the DNA TGTGCCAGCAGCCTCGAGGACAGGTCCATGTTGTATCAGTACTTC. Its translation: CASSLEDRSMLYQYF. This chain uses TRBV5-5 with TRBJ2-5; 7 nucleotides align to TRBD1. Looked up from germline, CDR1 is SGHKS and CDR2 is YYEKEE (reference sequence). CDR3 size: 15 residues. J was trimmed by 11 bases and V by 4 bases; bases with no gene match: 17.

Concerning this clonotype itself: Sequence at one end of the junction differs from germline and may be a read error. The CDR3 reads CPSSLAPGSHEQFF. The CDR3 DNA reads as TGCCCCAGCAGCTTGGCCCCCGGGAGCCATGAGCAGTTCTTC. This chain uses TRBV5-1 with TRBJ2-1; the D gene is possibly TRBD2 (6 bases). Per the germline V gene, CDR1 is SGHRS and CDR2 is YFSETQ. The CDR3 totals 14 residues.

This clonotype was counted a few times. This sequence joins TRBV12-3 or TRBV12-4 and TRBJ2-3, with D unresolved. The CDR3 contains 14 residues. Trimming took 6 bases from V and 2 from J, leaving 12 bases between them. CDR3 loop: CASSPLRDTDTQYF. The CDR3 region has the DNA TGTGCCAGCAGCCCTCTTCGAGACACAGATACGCAGTATTTT.